This entry is about one T cell receptor beta chain. Its target is unknown. Profiling relied on immunoSEQ multiplex PCR, and the TCRdb table lists in-frame clones only, not all of them. This sample yields about 9,400 clones, of which nearly 90% are seen a single time; over 2% belongs to the top ten. The germline CDR1 and CDR2 sequences are MNHEY and SVGAGI. The germline V and J ends were trimmed by 2 bases and 5 bases, with 7 bases remaining between them. The CDR3 length is 13 residues. This record belongs to a study of immune evolution from preneoplasia to lung adenocarcinoma. Study observations and caveats: Normal lung had the highest top T cell clone frequencies.

Between 2014 and 2017, patients underwent resection in Japan or China. The V gene is TRBV6-5, the J gene TRBJ1-5; D remains unclear. The sequencing sample was made of FFPE invasive lung adenocarcinoma tissue. The TCR originated in a person between 65 and 79 years old with invasive lung adenocarcinoma. CDR3 DNA: TGTGCCAGCAGTTACAGGGAGGATCAGCCCCAGCATTTT. This codes for CASSYREDQPQHF.